Given below is one T cell receptor beta chain in context. Its antigen specificity is not known. No base quality information exists; no much larger clone differs at one position. A modified ARM-PCR protocol with multiple V-beta primers and a C-beta primer was used to build TCRB libraries from RNA via three nested multiplex PCR rounds. Starting from 0.5 to 0.55 ug of total RNA, TCRB-specific cDNA was synthesized using ProtoScript II Reverse Transcriptase and a C-beta primer. The description of the TCRB libraries did not include any unique molecular identifiers. In the third PCR, barcodes and adapters were added over about 24 cycles with Deep VentR (exo-) polymerase, after which 250-500 bp bands were gel purified. TCRB libraries were sequenced with 250 bp paired-end reads on an Illumina HiSeq 2500. In the paper's pipeline: Trimmomatic was used to clean reads, FLASH to merge reads, MiGEC to assign V, D and J segments, and VDJtools to perform the analysis. Repertoire diversity was quantified with the Shannon-Wiener diversity index calculated using VDJtools. TCRdb reprocessed the public reads (quality trimming at Q25 with fastp, clone calling with MiXCR) and kept in-frame beta chains. Rows with one shared CDR3 protein collapse into an entry with the most common genes and DNA. The V and J calls come from TCRdb's annotation, not from the publication. The sample table lists some 14,000 distinct CDR3 sequences, over 65% of them with a count of one. The leading ten clones occupy roughly 50% of the sample.

The data originate from a study of tumor-infiltrating lymphocytes in glioblastoma multiforme (dated by TCRdb to about 2017). Turning to the overall study: The study tested whether intratumoral genomic heterogeneity fosters TIL diversity by jointly investigating somatic mutations, TIL diversity and immune response activity. Overall study outcomes, separate from this receptor: Because T cells carry unequal numbers of TCR transcripts, RNA-based TCR sequencing may distort clone frequencies. The authors noted that sorting T cells into functional subsets, which was not done in the study, would be a future improvement. Generalizability was limited because only one glioblastoma patient was included in the TCR and somatic mutation analysis.

The AllPrep DNA/RNA mini kit was used to purify genomic DNA and total RNA at the same time from each of the 10 to 11 tumor samples. Every RNA sample had an OD 260/280 ratio above 1.9 and an RNA integrity number above 6.5. At the junction V is shortened by 4 bases and J by 2 bases, with 12 bases in between. Reading the germline V gene gives CDR1 LGHNA and CDR2 YNFKEQ. From the cysteine up to the phenylalanine, the CDR3 has a length of 14 residues. The CDR3 DNA has 42 bases and is translated from base 1. The sample comprised brain tumor tissue. This clonotype was obtained from a male donor with glioblastoma. The chain uses TRBV4-2 and TRBJ2-7; the best D guess is TRBD1, with 5 bases matching. The sequenced DNA is TGTGCCAGCAGCCTACATCCAGGGCCCTACGAGCAGTACTTC. Its product reads: CASSLHPGPYEQYF.